The present T cell receptor (beta chain) was sequenced within a study of breast tumors, draining lymph nodes, adjacent tissues. General observations from the study: Tumor TCR diversity was below lymph nodes but above nontumor tissue. Compared with basal-like, luminal-like tumors shared significantly more repertoire with nontumor tissue. Findings are consistent with lymph node origin and intratumoral expansion of most tumor T cells. Tumor T cell lymph node origin was a supported hypothesis, not proven.

This clonotype has a handful of counts. Its antigen remains unidentified. Each CDR3 protein gets one entry after TCRdb re-called the multiplex PCR reads with MiXCR. The profile shows over 150,000 distinct CDR3 sequences, approximately 30% of them singletons. Germline lookup yields CDR1 SGDLS and CDR2 YYNGEE. Trimming cost V 3 bases and J 5 bases, with 17 bases left between them. The CDR3 has 16 residues. The lymph nodes were axillary draining lymph nodes from breast cancer patients. The TCR comes from a female donor with breast cancer. Some clones in this sample may be carry-over from other donors' samples. Sequencing used axillary lymph node tissue. The chain recombines TRBV9 with TRBJ2-2; D perhaps matches TRBD2 (5 bases). The CDR3 loop reads CASSALGRVGTGELFF. The CDR3 DNA reads TGTGCCAGCAGCGCACTAGGGCGGGTGGGGACCGGGGAGCTGTTTTTT.